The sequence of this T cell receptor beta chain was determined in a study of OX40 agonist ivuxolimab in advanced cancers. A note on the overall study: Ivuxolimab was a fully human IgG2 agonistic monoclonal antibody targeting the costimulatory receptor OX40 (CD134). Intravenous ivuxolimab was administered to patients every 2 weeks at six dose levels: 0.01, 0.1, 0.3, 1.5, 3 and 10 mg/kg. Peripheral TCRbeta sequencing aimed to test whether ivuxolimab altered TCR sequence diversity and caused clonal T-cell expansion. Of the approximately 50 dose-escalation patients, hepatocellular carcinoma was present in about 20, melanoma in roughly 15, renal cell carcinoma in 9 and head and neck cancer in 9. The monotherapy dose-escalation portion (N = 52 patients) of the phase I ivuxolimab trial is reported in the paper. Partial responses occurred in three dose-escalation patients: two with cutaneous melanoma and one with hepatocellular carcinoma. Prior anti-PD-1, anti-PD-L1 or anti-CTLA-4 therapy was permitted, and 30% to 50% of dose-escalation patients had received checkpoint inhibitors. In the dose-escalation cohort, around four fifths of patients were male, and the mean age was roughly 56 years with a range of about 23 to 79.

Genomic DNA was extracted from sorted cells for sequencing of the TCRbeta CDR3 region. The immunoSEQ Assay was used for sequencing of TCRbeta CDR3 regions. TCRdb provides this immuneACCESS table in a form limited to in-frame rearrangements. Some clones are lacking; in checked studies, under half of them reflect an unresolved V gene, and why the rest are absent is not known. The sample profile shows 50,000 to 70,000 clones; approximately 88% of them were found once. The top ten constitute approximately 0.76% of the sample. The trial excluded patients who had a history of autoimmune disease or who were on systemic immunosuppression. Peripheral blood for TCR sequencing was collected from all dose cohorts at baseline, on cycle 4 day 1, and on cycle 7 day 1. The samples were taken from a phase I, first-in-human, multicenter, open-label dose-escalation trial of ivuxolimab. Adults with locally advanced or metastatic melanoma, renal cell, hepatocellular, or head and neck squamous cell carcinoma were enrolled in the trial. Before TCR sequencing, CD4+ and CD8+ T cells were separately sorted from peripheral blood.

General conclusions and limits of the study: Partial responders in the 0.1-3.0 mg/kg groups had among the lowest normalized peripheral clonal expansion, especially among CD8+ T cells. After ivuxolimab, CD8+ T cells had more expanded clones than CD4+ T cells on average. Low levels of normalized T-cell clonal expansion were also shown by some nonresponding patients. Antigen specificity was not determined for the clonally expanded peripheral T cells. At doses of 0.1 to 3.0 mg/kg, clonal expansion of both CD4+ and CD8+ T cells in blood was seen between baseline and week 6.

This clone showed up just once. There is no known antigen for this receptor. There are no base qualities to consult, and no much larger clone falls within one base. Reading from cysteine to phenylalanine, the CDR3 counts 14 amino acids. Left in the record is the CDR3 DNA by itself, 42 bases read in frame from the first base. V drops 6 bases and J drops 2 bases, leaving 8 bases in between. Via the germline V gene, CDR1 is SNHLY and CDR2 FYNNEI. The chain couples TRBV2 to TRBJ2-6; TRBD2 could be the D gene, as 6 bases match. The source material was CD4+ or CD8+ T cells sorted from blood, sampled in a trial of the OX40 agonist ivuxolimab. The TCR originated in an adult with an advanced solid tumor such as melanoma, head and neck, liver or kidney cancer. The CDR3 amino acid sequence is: CASRREAGANVLTF. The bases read TGTGCCAGCAGGAGGGAGGCTGGGGCCAACGTCCTGACTTTC.